Below are 25 T cell receptor beta chains sequenced from a single sample in a study of blood T cell repertoires in COVID-19. The method was immunoSEQ multiplex PCR; TCRdb's version includes in-frame clones alone and lacks a portion of them. Among around 450,000 clones, about 85% were seen once, and the ten largest hold approximately 2%. The sample consisted of PBMCs or T cells enriched from blood (not recorded which). The receptors here all came from a woman in her late teens or twenties with acute COVID-19.

This chain connects TRBV7-9 to TRBJ2-7, with no clear D. Between the trimmed V and J ends, which lost 1 base and 3 bases, there was a span of 10 bases. The CDR3 is 14 amino acids. Germline values: CDR1 SEHNR, CDR2 FQNEAQ (reference sequence). In DNA form, the CDR3 reads TGTGCCAGCAGCTTAGATTCCCGGGTCTACGAGCAGTACTTC. As protein: CASSLDSRVYEQYF.

V and J are TRBV3-1 (or the pseudogene TRBV3-2) and TRBJ1-1, with 9 bases that match TRBD1. V was pared by 1 base and J by 6 bases, with 6 bases of the junction left unmatched. There are 15 residues in the CDR3. CDR1 and CDR2 (germline): LGHDT, YNNKEL (reference sequence). CDR3 DNA: TGTGCCAGCAGCCAAGGGGGACAGGGCAAAGCTGAAGCTTTCTTT. Amino acids: CASSQGGQGKAEAFF.

The chain employs TRBV15 and TRBJ2-4; D unresolved. The ends were cut back, 6 bases at V and 4 bases at J, with 7 bases in the middle. Germline V gene sequence: CDR1 LNHNV, CDR2 YYDKDF (reference sequence). This CDR3 spans 12 amino acids. This chain's CDR3 is CATRAVKNIQYF. The CDR3 nucleotides are TGTGCCACCAGGGCGGTTAAAAACATTCAGTACTTC.

The V gene is TRBV7-8, the J gene TRBJ2-5, with a possible D match to TRBD1 (6 bases). The V gene's germline CDR1 is SGHVS and CDR2 FQNEAQ. Trimming took off 5 bases at V and 7 bases at J, with 29 bases between the two ends. The CDR3 spans 18 residues. CDR3 in amino acids: CASSPEGDKGSALATQYF. Written as DNA, the CDR3 is TGTGCCAGCAGCCCAGAGGGGGACAAGGGATCCGCGTTGGCGACCCAGTACTTC.

The table lists this clone with a few counts. The CDR3 bases are TGTGCCAGCAGCTTAGTTAGCGGCTACGAGCAGTACTTC. Its translation: CASSLVSGYEQYF. J is TRBJ2-7 and V is TRBV7-9; tentative D call: TRBD2 (6 bases). Trimming removed 1 base at V and 3 bases at J, with 7 bases between. This CDR3 spans 13 amino acids. Per the germline V gene, CDR1 is SEHNR and CDR2 is FQNEAQ (reference sequence).

In regard to this clone: Other DNA sequences in this sample translate to the same CDR3. V gene TRBV3-1 (or the pseudogene TRBV3-2) combines with J gene TRBJ1-5, with unresolved D. V gave up 1 base and J gave up 0 bases, with 4 bases separating them. Germline CDR1 is LGHDT and CDR2 is YNNKEL (reference sequence). The CDR3 has 14 residues. In nucleotides, the CDR3 is TGTGCCAGCAGCCAAGCCGTTAGCAATCAGCCCCAGCATTTT. Protein product: CASSQAVSNQPQHF.

V gene TRBV6-4 combines with J gene TRBJ2-2; perhaps TRBD2 as D (6 bases). Germline CDR1 MRHNA, CDR2 SNTAGT. This CDR3 contains 14 residues. The V and J ends lost 6 bases and 6 bases respectively, with 14 bases between them. The chain's CDR3 is CASRQEGKAGELFF. CDR3 DNA sequence: TGTGCCAGCAGGCAGGAGGGGAAGGCCGGGGAGCTGTTTTTT.

The genes are TRBV24-1 and TRBJ1-5; D is unresolved. V was shortened by 5 bases and J by 0 bases, with 7 bases between the two germline ends. Germline values: CDR1 KGHDR, CDR2 SFDVKD. The CDR3 loop spans 14 amino acids. The CDR3, as DNA: TGTGCCACCAGTGCCTCTAATAGCAATCAGCCCCAGCATTTT. As protein: CATSASNSNQPQHF.

The chain is built from TRBV5-4 and TRBJ2-5; 15 nucleotides align to TRBD2. CDR1 and CDR2 (germline): SGHNT, YYREEE (reference sequence). The trim removed 0 bases at V and 5 bases at J, leaving 8 bases unmatched. The CDR3 is 18 amino acids. The CDR3 DNA is TGTGCCAGCAGCTTGGCCCGGACTAGCGGGGGGGCGGGCGAGACCCAGTACTTC. This translates into CASSLARTSGGAGETQYF.

In its sample, this clone was seen once. The genes are TRBV4-1 and TRBJ2-3, with 11 bases fitting TRBD2. J lost 7 bases, V lost 3 bases, and 6 bases had no gene match. The CDR3 is 15 amino acids. Germline values: CDR1 MGHRA, CDR2 YSYEKL. CDR3 protein: CASSQGLAEQHTQYF. The CDR3 coding sequence is TGCGCCAGCAGCCAGGGACTAGCGGAACAACATACGCAGTATTTT.

The sample holds a few counts of this clone. The CDR3 DNA reads TGTGCCAGCAGCGGTAAGCGGAGCTACGAGCAGTACTTC. Its protein is CASSGKRSYEQYF. This chain connects TRBV5-6 to TRBJ2-7; TRBD2 might be the D (5 bases). V was shortened by 4 bases and J by 3 bases, with 11 bases between the two germline ends. CDR3 length: 13 residues. Germline CDR1 SGHDT, CDR2 YYEEEE.

The CDR3 region has the DNA TGCGCCAGCAGCTTGTTGTTAGCGGGGGAACAAGAGACCCAGTACTTC. This translates into CASSLLLAGEQETQYF. The chain is built from TRBV5-1 and TRBJ2-5; 9 bases align to TRBD2. Per germline, CDR1 SGHRS and CDR2 YFSETQ. The CDR3 has 16 residues. V lost 1 base, J lost 2 bases, and 6 bases stayed unmatched.

The chain links TRBV12-3 or TRBV12-4 to TRBJ1-2, with unresolved D. V lost 3 bases to trimming and J lost 11 bases, with 13 bases between them. This CDR3 has 12 residues. The CDR3 reads CASSFTLRLYTF. The CDR3 DNA follows: TGTGCCAGCAGTTTTACTCTGAGGCTATACACCTTC.

This chain joins TRBV7-2 and TRBJ2-3; tentatively, D is TRBD2 (6 bases). Germline values: CDR1 SGHTA, CDR2 FQGNSA. The ends were cut back, 1 base at V and 2 bases at J, with 13 bases in the middle. The CDR3 consists of 16 residues. DNA for the CDR3: TGTGCCAGCAGCTTAGTAGGCGGGGCCCCCACAGATACGCAGTATTTT. This encodes CASSLVGGAPTDTQYF.

In this sample, this clone turned up once. The chain couples TRBV7-3 to TRBJ2-3; no clear D. The germline gives CDR1 SGHTA, CDR2 FQGTGA. V lost 0 bases and J 0 bases, leaving 4 bases between the germline ends. The CDR3 runs 14 residues. In nucleotides, the CDR3 is TGTGCCAGCAGCTTAACCCGGAGCACAGATACGCAGTATTTT. Its translation is CASSLTRSTDTQYF.

The rearrangement links TRBV2 to TRBJ1-6; a possible D gene is TRBD1 (6 bases). With 8 bases removed from V and 7 bases from J, the gap between germline ends came to 12 bases. The CDR3 has 13 residues. Germline V gene data show CDR1 as SNHLY and CDR2 as FYNNEI. The CDR3 reads CASPDSTNSPLHF. CDR3 sequence (DNA): TGTGCCAGCCCGGACAGCACAAATTCACCCCTCCACTTT.

V gene TRBV28 combines with J gene TRBJ1-5; D is uncertain. This CDR3 is 14 amino acids long. Germline CDR1 reads MDHEN; CDR2 reads SYDVKM. V was cut by 8 bases and J by 5 bases, with 16 bases left in between. CDR3 nucleotides: TGTGCCAGCGGAGGGAGAAATGGTGATCAGCCCCAGCATTTT. Translated: CASGGRNGDQPQHF.

The chain carries TRBV19 and TRBJ1-1; D unclear. CDR1 LNHDA and CDR2 SQIVND come from the germline V gene (reference sequence). V lost 0 bases to trimming and J lost 3 bases, with 5 bases between them. This CDR3 region has 13 residues. This CDR3 reads CASSIDPDTEAFF. The CDR3 nucleotides are TGTGCCAGTAGTATAGACCCGGACACTGAAGCTTTCTTT.

The rearrangement uses TRBV18 and TRBJ2-5; 12 nucleotides line up with TRBD2. This CDR3 is 16 amino acids long. In germline, CDR1 is KGHSH, CDR2 LQKENI. V lost 3 bases to trimming and J lost 5 bases; unmatched junction nucleotides: 7. The CDR3 here is CASSPTSGGSVETQYF. The DNA of the CDR3 is TGTGCCAGCTCACCGACTAGCGGGGGATCGGTGGAGACCCAGTACTTC.

The chain uses TRBV18 and TRBJ1-2, with 7 nucleotides matching TRBD1. V trimming: 3 bases; J trimming: 1 base; junction bases outside the gene matches: 11. The CDR3 runs 17 residues. Germline V gene lookup returns CDR1 KGHSH and CDR2 LQKENI. The CDR3 here is CASSPGTAYTDNYGYTF. The CDR3 DNA reads as TGTGCCAGCTCACCCGGGACAGCCTATACTGATAACTATGGCTACACCTTC. Together with reference TRBV18 and TRBJ1-2, the CDR3 gives the full variable domain: NAGVMQNPRHLVRRRGQEARLRCSPMKGHSHVYWYRQLPEEGLKFMVYLQKENIIDESGMPKERFSAEFPKEGPSILRIQQVVRGDSAAYFCASSPGTAYTDNYGYTFGSGTRLTVV.

This chain connects TRBV11-2 to TRBJ2-2; TRBD2 matches at 10 bases. The trim removed 5 bases at V and 6 bases at J, leaving 9 bases unmatched. The CDR3 runs to 16 residues. The V gene's germline CDR1 is SGHAT and CDR2 FQNNGV. CDR3 amino acids: CASSQAASGGPGELFF. The CDR3 coding sequence is TGTGCCAGCAGCCAAGCGGCTAGCGGGGGCCCCGGGGAGCTGTTTTTT.

This chain joins TRBV19 and TRBJ1-4; 9 nucleotides align to TRBD1. The CDR3 extends over 18 amino acids. CDR1 and CDR2 (germline): LNHDA, SQIVND (reference sequence). V was pared by 6 bases and J by 3 bases, with 14 bases of the junction left unmatched. The DNA of the CDR3 is TGTGCCAGTAGCAAAGGGACAGGGCGTCTGGATTCTAATGAAAAACTGTTTTTT. Amino acid sequence: CASSKGTGRLDSNEKLFF.

The chain is built from TRBV2 and TRBJ1-3; D uncertain. The V end was cut by 6 bases, the J end by 1 base, with 13 bases between. Per the germline V gene, CDR1 is SNHLY and CDR2 is FYNNEI. This CDR3 has 15 amino acids. The CDR3 DNA follows: TGTGCCAGCAGACCCAGTTTTATATCTGGAAACACCATATATTTT. Translated: CASRPSFISGNTIYF.

This chain joins TRBV7-2 and TRBJ2-7; TRBD2 matches at 7 bases. CDR3 size: 15 residues. From germline, CDR1 is SGHTA and CDR2 FQGNSA. V dropped 4 bases and J dropped 0; count of bases not matched to a gene: 6. CDR3 nucleotides: TGTGCCAGCAGCTCGGGGTGGACTAGCTCCTACGAGCAGTACTTC. Its translation is CASSSGWTSSYEQYF.

The chain combines TRBV27 with TRBJ2-3; D is ambiguous. Trimming cost V 0 bases and J 1 base, with 8 bases left between them. This CDR3 has 15 amino acids. CDR1 MNHEY and CDR2 SMNVEV come from the germline V gene (reference sequence). This CDR3 reads CASSLSIRGTDTQYF. CDR3 sequence (DNA): TGTGCCAGCAGTTTATCGATCCGAGGCACAGATACGCAGTATTTT.